The entry that follows covers one TCR beta chain sequence. As yet, its antigen is unknown. Losses at the gene ends were 5 bases for V and 4 bases for J; bases not matched to a gene: 10. Per germline, CDR1 SGHVS and CDR2 FQNEAQ. CDR3 length: 17 amino acids. This entry comes from a study of shared clonotypes between healthy human individuals. Study-wide findings and caveats: Measured sharing among donors was expected to vary with sequencing depth. Between a few donors, naive CD4 clonotypes were shared at a level of approximately 5%. As a rule, naive subsets had a larger estimated richness than memory subsets.

It was CD45RO-negative cells, positively selected for CCR7, that made up naive CD8 cells, with terminally differentiated effector memory CD45RA+ cells excluded. Assay: immunoSEQ multiplex PCR; the TCRdb copy retains only in-frame clones and omits some. The profile covers about 820,000 clones, with more than 85% appearing a single time and about 24% taken by the ten largest. V usage is TRBV7-8 and J usage is TRBJ2-1; 11 nucleotides line up with TRBD2. The sequence came from a man younger than 40 in good health. Sequenced input: naive CD8+ T cells sorted from blood. DNA for the CDR3: TGTGCCAGCAGCGGAGACCGGGGACTAGCGGCATACAATGAGCAGTTCTTC. This sequence encodes CASSGDRGLAAYNEQFF.